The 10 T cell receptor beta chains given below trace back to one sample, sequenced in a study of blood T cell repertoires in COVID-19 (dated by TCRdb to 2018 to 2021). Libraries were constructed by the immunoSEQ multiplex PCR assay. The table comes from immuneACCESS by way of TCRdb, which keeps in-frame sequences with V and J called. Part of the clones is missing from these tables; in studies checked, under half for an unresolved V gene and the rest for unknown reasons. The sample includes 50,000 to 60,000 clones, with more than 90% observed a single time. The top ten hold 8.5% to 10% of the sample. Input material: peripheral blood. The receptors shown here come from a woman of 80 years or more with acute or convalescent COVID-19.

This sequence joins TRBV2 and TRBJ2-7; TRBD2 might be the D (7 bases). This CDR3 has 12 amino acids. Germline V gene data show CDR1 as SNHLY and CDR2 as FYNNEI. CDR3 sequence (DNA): TGTGCTGGGGGGGCAGAGGTCTACGAGCAGTACTTC. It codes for CAGGAEVYEQYF.

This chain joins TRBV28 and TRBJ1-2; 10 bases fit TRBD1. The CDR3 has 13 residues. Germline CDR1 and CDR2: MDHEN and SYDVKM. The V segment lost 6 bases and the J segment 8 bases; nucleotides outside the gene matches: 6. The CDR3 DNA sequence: TGTGCCAGCAGCTCCGGGACAGGGGCCGGCTACACCTTC. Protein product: CASSSGTGAGYTF.

As DNA, the CDR3 is TGTGCCAGCAGCCAAGATCCCCAGACAGGGCTTTCCTACAATGAGCAGTTCTTC. It is translated as CASSQDPQTGLSYNEQFF. V gene TRBV4-2 combines with J gene TRBJ2-1; 7 positions match TRBD1. J gave up 1 base and V 0 bases, and 9 bases lay outside the gene matches. Per germline, CDR1 LGHNA and CDR2 YNFKEQ. This CDR3 is built from 18 residues.

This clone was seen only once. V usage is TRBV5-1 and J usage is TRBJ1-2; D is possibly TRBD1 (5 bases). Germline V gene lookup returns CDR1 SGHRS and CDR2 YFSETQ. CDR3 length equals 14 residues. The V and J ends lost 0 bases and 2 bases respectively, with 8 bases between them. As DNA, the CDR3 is TGCGCCAGCAGCTTGGATGCAGGGAACTATGGCTACACCTTC. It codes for CASSLDAGNYGYTF.

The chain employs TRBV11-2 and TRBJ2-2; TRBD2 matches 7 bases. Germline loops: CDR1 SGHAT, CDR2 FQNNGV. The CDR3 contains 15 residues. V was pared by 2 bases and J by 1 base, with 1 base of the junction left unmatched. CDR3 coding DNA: TGTGCCAGCAGCTTATTAGCGGGGAACACCGGGGAGCTGTTTTTT. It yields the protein CASSLLAGNTGELFF.

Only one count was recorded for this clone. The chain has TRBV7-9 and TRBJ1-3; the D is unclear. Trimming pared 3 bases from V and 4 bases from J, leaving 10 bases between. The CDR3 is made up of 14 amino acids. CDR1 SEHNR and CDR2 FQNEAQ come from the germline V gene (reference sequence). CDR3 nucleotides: TGTGCCAGCAGCTTCGCCGAGGGAGGAAACACCATATATTTT. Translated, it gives CASSFAEGGNTIYF. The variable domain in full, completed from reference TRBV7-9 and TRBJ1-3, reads DTGVSQNPRHKITKRGQNVTFRCDPISEHNRLYWYRQTLGQGPEFLTYFQNEAQLEKSRLLSDRFSAERPKGSFSTLEIQRTEQGDSAMYLCASSFAEGGNTIYFGEGSWLTVV.

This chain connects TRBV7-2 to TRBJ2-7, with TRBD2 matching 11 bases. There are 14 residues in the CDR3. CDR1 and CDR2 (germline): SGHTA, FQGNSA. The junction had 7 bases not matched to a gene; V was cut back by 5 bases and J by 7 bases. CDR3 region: CASSPLAGGGEQYF. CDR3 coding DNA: TGTGCCAGCAGCCCATTAGCGGGAGGGGGGGAGCAGTACTTC.

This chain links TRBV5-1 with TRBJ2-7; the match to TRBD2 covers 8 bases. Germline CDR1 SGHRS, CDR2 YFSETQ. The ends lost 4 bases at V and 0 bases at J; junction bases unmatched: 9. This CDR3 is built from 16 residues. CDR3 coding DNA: TGCGCCAGCAGCATAACTCTCGGGACTAGCTCCTACGAGCAGTACTTC. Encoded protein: CASSITLGTSSYEQYF.

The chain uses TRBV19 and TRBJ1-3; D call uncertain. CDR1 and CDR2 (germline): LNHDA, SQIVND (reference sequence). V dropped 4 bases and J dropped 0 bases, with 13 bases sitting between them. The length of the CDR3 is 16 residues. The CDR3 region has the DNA TGTGCCAGTAGTACAAGCGAGGGTCTCTCTGGAAACACCATATATTTT. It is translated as CASSTSEGLSGNTIYF.

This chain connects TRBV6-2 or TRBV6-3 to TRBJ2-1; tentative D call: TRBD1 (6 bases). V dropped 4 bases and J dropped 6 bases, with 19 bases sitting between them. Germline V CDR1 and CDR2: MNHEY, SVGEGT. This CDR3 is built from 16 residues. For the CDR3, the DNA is TGTGCCAGCAGTTTTGTGGGGGCGGGCCTATTCAATGAGCAGTTCTTC. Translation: CASSFVGAGLFNEQFF.